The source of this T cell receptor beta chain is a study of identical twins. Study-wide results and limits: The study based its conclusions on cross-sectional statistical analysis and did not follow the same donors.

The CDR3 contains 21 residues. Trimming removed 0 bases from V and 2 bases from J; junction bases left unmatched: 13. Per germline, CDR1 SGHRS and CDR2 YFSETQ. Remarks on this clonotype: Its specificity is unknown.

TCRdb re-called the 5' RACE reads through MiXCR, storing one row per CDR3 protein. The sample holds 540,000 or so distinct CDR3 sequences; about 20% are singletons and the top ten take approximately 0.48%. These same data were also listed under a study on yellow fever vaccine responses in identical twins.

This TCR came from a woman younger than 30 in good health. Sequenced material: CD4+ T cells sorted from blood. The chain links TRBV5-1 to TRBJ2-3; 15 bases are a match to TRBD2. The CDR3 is CASSLVITRTSGGAITDTQYF. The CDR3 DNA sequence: TGCGCCAGCAGCTTGGTCATAACCCGGACTAGCGGGGGGGCCATCACAGATACGCAGTATTTT.